This entry concerns a single TCR beta chain. Germline lookup yields CDR1 MDHEN and CDR2 SYDVKM. The V end was cut by 0 bases, the J end by 14 bases, with 5 bases between. The CDR3 is 11 amino acids. The entry originates in a study of shared clonotypes between healthy human individuals. CD8 cells regarded as naive lacked CD45RO, were positively chosen for CCR7, and omitted terminally differentiated effector memory CD45RA+ cells. Genomic DNA of every subset was divided equally among multiple immunoSEQ plates. Method: immunoSEQ multiplex PCR; TCRdb's copy keeps in-frame clones and lacks some. The repertoire has some 2 million clones, roughly 95% of them found once; the top ten carry more than 0.95%.

The chain carries TRBV28 and TRBJ1-6, with D unclear. Sequencing was performed on naive CD8+ T cells sorted from blood. The sequence derives from a man younger than 35 in good health. CDR3 DNA sequence: TGTGCCAGCAGTTTATGGGGTACCCTCCACTTT. This codes for CASSLWGTLHF.